The 30 T cell receptor beta chains given below trace back to one sample, sequenced in a study. From the 5' RACE reads, TCRdb called clonotypes with MiXCR, one entry per CDR3 protein. The sample carries about 60,000 distinct CDR3 sequences, under 35% recorded once. Sequencing input: tumor-infiltrating naive CD4+ T cells sorted from the breast tumor. Subset in this sample: naive CD4+ T cells, CD4+CD45RA+CD25-. The origin of the receptors is a female donor with breast cancer.

Comments on this clonotype: The junction does not match germline at one end; this may be a read error. This chain links TRBV4-3 with TRBJ2-7, with D possibly being TRBD1 (6 bases). Germline loops: CDR1 LGHNA, CDR2 YSLEER. There are 14 residues in the CDR3. In nucleotides, the CDR3 is TGCGCCAACAGCCATGAGCGACAGGCCTACGAGCAGTACTTC. It encodes CANSHERQAYEQYF.

CDR3 loop: CASSHGGRGGPGELFF. In nucleotides, the CDR3 is TGTGCCAGCAGTCATGGGGGACGGGGGGGGCCCGGGGAGCTGTTTTTT. The chain uses TRBV12-3 or TRBV12-4 and TRBJ2-2; 8 positions agree with TRBD2. The CDR3 consists of 16 residues. Trimming took 5 bases from V and 6 from J; bases not matched to a gene: 11.

The J gene is TRBJ2-1, the V gene TRBV9, with TRBD2 matching over 8 bases. The ends lost 0 bases at V and 6 bases at J; junction bases unmatched: 5. This CDR3 is 15 amino acids long. Germline V gene lookup returns CDR1 SGDLS and CDR2 YYNGEE. CDR3 protein: CASSVVGGAPNEQFF. The CDR3 region has the DNA TGTGCCAGCAGCGTAGTCGGGGGGGCTCCCAATGAGCAGTTCTTC.

This clonotype appeared many times. V is TRBV20-1 and J is TRBJ1-2, with D maybe TRBD1 (6 bases). In germline, CDR1 is DFQATT, CDR2 SNEGSKA (reference sequence). Trimming cost V 1 base and J 6 bases, with 15 bases left between them. The length of the CDR3 is 14 residues. CDR3 coding DNA: TGCAGTGCTAGAGGGGGGCAGGGACGAAATGGCTACACCTTC. It yields the protein CSARGGQGRNGYTF.

This clonotype was seen a handful of times. The rearrangement uses TRBV5-1 and TRBJ2-5; TRBD2 agrees at 12 bases. The CDR3 has 16 amino acids. After removal of 5 bases from V and 3 bases from J, the junction contained 8 bases not matched to a gene. CDR1 is SGHRS and CDR2 is YFSETQ in the germline V gene. This CDR3 reads CASSPPSGRAEETQYF. The CDR3, as DNA: TGCGCCAGCAGTCCTCCTAGCGGGAGGGCGGAAGAGACCCAGTACTTC.

Note on this clonotype: A read error may explain this, as a much larger clone is one base away. The CDR3 end shows no conserved phenylalanine or tryptophan, and so a read error is likely. V usage is TRBV4-3 and J usage is TRBJ1-1; D is unresolved. The CDR3 has 14 residues. The germline V and J ends were trimmed by 0 bases and 1 base, with 6 bases remaining between them. Germline assignment: CDR1 LGHNA and CDR2 YSLEER. CDR3 in amino acids: CASSQDLENTEAFV. The CDR3 DNA sequence: TGCGCCAGCAGCCAAGATCTGGAGAACACTGAAGCTTTCGTT.

The sample holds a few counts of this clonotype. The chain uses TRBV18 and TRBJ1-2; 11 bases match TRBD1. In germline, CDR1 is KGHSH, CDR2 LQKENI. CDR3 size: 16 residues. V shed 3 bases, J shed 6 bases, and the junction held 9 bases outside the gene matches. CDR3 protein: CASSPRLGQGADGYTF. CDR3 nucleotide sequence: TGTGCCAGCTCACCGCGTCTTGGACAGGGGGCGGATGGCTACACCTTC.

This chain uses TRBV5-5 with TRBJ1-1; D gene ambiguous. Germline V gene lookup returns CDR1 SGHKS and CDR2 YYEKEE (reference sequence). CDR3 size: 15 residues. Trimming took 4 bases from V and 0 from J, leaving 13 bases between them. This chain's CDR3 is CASSEVPGLNTEAFF. The CDR3 nucleotides read TGTGCCAGCAGCGAAGTCCCGGGTCTGAACACTGAAGCTTTCTTT.

The chain uses TRBV2 and TRBJ2-5; the D is unclear. CDR1 and CDR2 (germline): SNHLY, FYNNEI. V lost 6 bases and J 7 bases, leaving 21 bases between the germline ends. The CDR3 is 15 residues long. CDR3 loop: CASRTRLDGLATQYF. The CDR3, as DNA: TGTGCCAGCAGGACGCGGTTAGACGGGTTAGCGACCCAGTACTTC.

This clonotype was seen repeatedly, ten times or more. In DNA, the CDR3 is TGTGCCAGCATGGGGAGGGATCCAGATACGCAGTATTTT. As protein: CASMGRDPDTQYF. V usage is TRBV5-6 and J usage is TRBJ2-3; 7 bases align to TRBD2. The V gene end was trimmed by 6 bases and the J gene end by 4 bases; junction bases not matched to a gene: 5. The CDR3 covers 13 residues. Germline loops: CDR1 SGHDT, CDR2 YYEEEE.

This clonotype was detected only a few times. V is TRBV6-5 and J is TRBJ1-2; 9 nucleotides agree with TRBD1. Germline V gives CDR1 MNHEY, CDR2 SVGAGI. There are 15 residues in the CDR3. Trimming at V came to 5 bases and at J to 4 bases, leaving 8 bases not matched to a gene. The CDR3 spells CASSRRQGGFYGYTF. The CDR3 nucleotides read TGTGCCAGCAGTAGAAGACAGGGGGGATTCTATGGCTACACCTTC.

V usage is TRBV28 and J usage is TRBJ2-1; a possible D gene is TRBD2 (5 bases). The V gene's germline CDR1 is MDHEN and CDR2 SYDVKM. V was clipped by 7 bases and J by 5 bases, with 18 bases between them. The CDR3 spans 15 residues. CDR3 bases: TGTGCCAGCATAGCGTGGCAAGAGGAAAACAATGAGCAGTTCTTC. Amino acids: CASIAWQEENNEQFF.

The rearrangement links TRBV28 to TRBJ1-1; weak D call: TRBD1 (6 bases). CDR3 length: 14 residues. V lost 11 bases and J lost 4, with 20 bases in between. The V gene's germline CDR1 is MDHEN and CDR2 SYDVKM. The CDR3 region is CAGYSRGRGTEAFF. For the CDR3, the DNA is TGTGCCGGTTATAGTCGGGGGCGTGGCACTGAAGCTTTCTTT. The full variable domain, rest sourced from reference TRBV28 and TRBJ1-1, is DVKVTQSSRYLVKRTGEKVFLECVQDMDHENMFWYRQDPGLGLRLIYFSYDVKMKEKGDIPEGYSVSREKKERFSLILESASTNQTSMYLCAGYSRGRGTEAFFGQGTRLTVV.

This clonotype was seen a few times. This chain connects TRBV3-1 to TRBJ2-3; D unclear. The CDR3 extends over 12 amino acids. Trimming took 3 bases from V and 3 from J, leaving 4 bases between them. The germline gives CDR1 LGHDT, CDR2 YNNKEL (reference sequence). CDR3 in DNA: TGTGCCAGCAGCCAGGAAACAGATACGCAGTATTTT. Amino acids: CASSQETDTQYF.

This clonotype was seen a few times. The rearrangement links TRBV25-1 to TRBJ1-2; D may be TRBD1 (5 bases). The germline CDR1 and CDR2 sequences are MGHDK and SYGVNS. The CDR3 has 12 amino acids. V dropped 4 bases and J dropped 3 bases, with 6 bases sitting between them. CDR3 coding DNA: TGTGCCAGCAGTGGGGGGTACTATGGCTACACCTTC. Translated: CASSGGYYGYTF.

V gene TRBV3-1 combines with J gene TRBJ2-2; 9 nucleotides align to TRBD1. This CDR3 is built from 17 residues. V gave up 1 base and J gave up 6 bases; unmatched junction bases: 9. CDR1 LGHDT and CDR2 YNNKEL come from the germline V gene (reference sequence). CDR3 sequence: CASSQVNRGLRSGELFF. CDR3 bases: TGTGCCAGCAGCCAAGTGAACAGGGGGCTACGATCCGGGGAGCTGTTTTTT. The full variable domain, rest sourced from reference TRBV3-1 and TRBJ2-2, is DTAVSQTPKYLVTQMGNDKSIKCEQNLGHDTMYWYKQDSKKFLKIMFSYNNKELIINETVPNRFSPKSPDKAHLNLHINSLELGDSAVYFCASSQVNRGLRSGELFFGEGSRLTVL.

This clonotype was recorded at least ten times. The gene calls are TRBV5-1 and TRBJ2-3; D gene ambiguous. The V end was cut by 4 bases, the J end by 0 bases, with 12 bases between. Germline lookup yields CDR1 SGHRS and CDR2 YFSETQ. This CDR3 has 15 residues. CDR3: CASSPGRPSTDTQYF. The CDR3 nucleotides are TGCGCCAGCAGCCCTGGCAGGCCAAGCACAGATACGCAGTATTTT.

This clonotype was observed a handful of times. The chain is built from TRBV9 and TRBJ2-5, with 12 nucleotides matching TRBD2. CDR1 is SGDLS, CDR2 YYNGEE, per germline. This CDR3 region has 16 residues. J lost 5 bases, V lost 3 bases, and 8 bases had no gene match. The CDR3 DNA follows: TGTGCCAGCAGCGCTTCTAGCGGGGGGGCATGGGAGACCCAGTACTTC. This translates into CASSASSGGAWETQYF. The full variable domain, with the rest looked up from reference TRBV9 and TRBJ2-5, is DSGVTQTPKHLITATGQRVTLRCSPRSGDLSVYWYQQSLDQGLQFLIQYYNGEERAKGNILERFSAQQFPDLHSELNLSSLELGDSALYFCASSASSGGAWETQYFGPGTRLLVL.

Ten or more counts support this clonotype. This chain connects TRBV12-3 or TRBV12-4 to TRBJ1-2; D is unresolved. This CDR3 has 13 amino acids. V lost 4 bases to trimming and J lost 5 bases, with 11 bases between them. The CDR3 nucleotides are TGTGCCAGCAGTTCGGCAGCCCGATATGGCTACACCTTC. It translates to CASSSAARYGYTF.

V gene TRBV20-1 combines with J gene TRBJ2-2; TRBD1 is a possible D gene (6 bases). Germline assignment: CDR1 DFQATT and CDR2 SNEGSKA (reference sequence). The ends were cut back, 5 bases at V and 1 base at J, with 17 bases in the middle. This CDR3 has 16 amino acids. The CDR3 reads CSAGSPGTLNTGELFF. Here the CDR3 DNA reads TGCAGTGCTGGCTCCCCCGGGACATTGAACACCGGGGAGCTGTTTTTT.

The chain recombines TRBV5-1 with TRBJ2-6, with TRBD1 identical over 8 bases. The V gene end was trimmed by 4 bases and the J gene end by 2 bases; junction bases not matched to a gene: 8. CDR1 is SGHRS, CDR2 YFSETQ, per germline. The CDR3 runs to 17 residues. The CDR3 is CASSQTGVKAGANVLTF. For the CDR3, the DNA is TGCGCCAGCAGCCAGACAGGGGTTAAGGCTGGGGCCAACGTCCTGACTTTC.

This clonotype was counted a few times. The gene calls are TRBV7-2 and TRBJ2-4, with 8 bases aligning to TRBD2. J lost 7 bases, V lost 5 bases, and 10 bases had no gene match. The CDR3 contains 15 residues. Germline CDR1 is SGHTA and CDR2 is FQGNSA. In nucleotides, the CDR3 is TGTGCCAGCAGCACCCAGCGGGAGCTCTCCAACATTCAGTACTTC. Translation: CASSTQRELSNIQYF.

The chain couples TRBV7-3 to TRBJ2-5, with D maybe TRBD1 (6 bases). CDR1 and CDR2 (germline): SGHTA, FQGTGA. The CDR3 is 13 amino acids. V was clipped by 1 base and J by 3 bases, with 6 bases between them. The CDR3 nucleotides read TGTGCCAGCAGCTTAAACAGGGAAGAGACCCAGTACTTC. As protein: CASSLNREETQYF.

This clonotype has a handful of counts. This chain uses TRBV12-3 or TRBV12-4 with TRBJ2-3, with 9 bases fitting TRBD2. The CDR3 sequence is 16 residues long. Trimming removed 0 bases from V and 4 bases from J; junction bases left unmatched: 5. The CDR3 bases are TGTGCCAGCAGTTTAGCATCTAGCGGGATACCAGATACGCAGTATTTT. Encoded protein: CASSLASSGIPDTQYF.

The gene calls are TRBV4-1 and TRBJ2-7, with D unresolved. The length of the CDR3 is 17 residues. Trimming removed 2 bases from V and 1 base from J, with 18 bases in between. Germline V gives CDR1 MGHRA, CDR2 YSYEKL. The CDR3 bases are TGCGCCAGCAGCCAACTACGACTGCCCCCAGGATCCTACGAGCAGTACTTC. Translated: CASSQLRLPPGSYEQYF.

V is TRBV30 and J is TRBJ2-1, with 10 bases that match TRBD2. Germline trimming cut 0 bases from V and 4 bases from J; bases unmatched to any gene: 6. The CDR3 has 16 residues. The germline gives CDR1 GTSNPN, CDR2 SVGIG (reference sequence). CDR3 coding DNA: TGTGCCTGGAGTGTAAGTCTAGCGGGAGCTTACAATGAGCAGTTCTTC. This sequence encodes CAWSVSLAGAYNEQFF. The whole variable domain, remainder taken from reference TRBV30 and TRBJ2-1, is SQTIHQWPATLVQPVGSPLSLECTVEGTSNPNLYWYRQAAGRGLQLLFYSVGIGQISSEVPQNLSASRPQDRQFILSSKKLLLSDSGFYLCAWSVSLAGAYNEQFFGPGTRLTVL.

In its sample, this clonotype was seen many times. The chain combines TRBV4-1 with TRBJ2-1; D is unclear. V was trimmed by 1 base and J by 0 bases, leaving 13 bases between them. Germline V CDR1 and CDR2: MGHRA, YSYEKL. The CDR3 sequence is 17 residues long. The CDR3 loop is CASSQGGTRSSYNEQFF. In DNA, the CDR3 is TGCGCCAGCAGCCAAGGTGGTACCAGGAGCTCCTACAATGAGCAGTTCTTC.

This clonotype has just a few counts. J is TRBJ1-2 and V is TRBV2; D uncertain. V lost 2 bases and J lost 3, with 1 base in between. This CDR3 contains 11 residues. Germline CDR1 and CDR2: SNHLY and FYNNEI. The CDR3 loop is CASSEHYGYTF. The CDR3 DNA is TGTGCCAGCAGTGAACACTATGGCTACACCTTC.

Only a few counts were recorded for this clonotype. The chain combines TRBV9 with TRBJ1-1; D is unresolved. Germline lookup yields CDR1 SGDLS and CDR2 YYNGEE. This CDR3 is 15 amino acids long. The V end was cut by 0 bases, the J end by 10 bases, with 19 bases between. The CDR3 DNA follows: TGTGCCAGCAGCGTAGATCCGGCCGCTCATTATGGAGCTTTCTTT. Its protein product is CASSVDPAAHYGAFF. The whole variable domain, remainder taken from reference TRBV9 and TRBJ1-1, is DSGVTQTPKHLITATGQRVTLRCSPRSGDLSVYWYQQSLDQGLQFLIQYYNGEERAKGNILERFSAQQFPDLHSELNLSSLELGDSALYFCASSVDPAAHYGAFFGQGTRLTVV.

This chain links TRBV2 with TRBJ1-1, with D possibly TRBD1 on 6 matching bases. Germline V CDR1 and CDR2: SNHLY, FYNNEI. The CDR3 is made up of 14 amino acids. Trimming pared 6 bases from V and 3 bases from J, leaving 14 bases between. The CDR3 region is CASRATGSHTEAFF. CDR3 nucleotides: TGTGCCAGCAGGGCCACAGGGAGTCACACTGAAGCTTTCTTT.